What follows are 32 T cell receptor beta chains derived from one specimen sequenced in a study of shared clonotypes between healthy human individuals (dated by TCRdb to 2018 to 2020). Libraries were prepared through the immunoSEQ multiplex PCR assay. Held by TCRdb, this immuneACCESS table contains in-frame sequences only and omits some clones. Under half of the omission traces to an unresolved V gene where checked; the cause of the rest is unknown. The sample has hundreds of thousands of clones on record, more than 70% of them singletons. Of the sample, roughly 2% falls within the top ten clones. The sample comprised memory CD4+ T cells sorted from blood. Sample cell subset or site, as interpreted from the label and publication: CD45RA-negative fraction. The receptors shown here come from a woman in her thirties in good health.

The CDR3 sequence: CASSYQDYYNEQFF. In DNA form, the CDR3 reads TGTGCCAGCAGCTATCAGGACTACTACAATGAGCAGTTCTTC. The genes are TRBV7-9 and TRBJ2-1; D is perhaps TRBD2 (6 bases). The V end lost 4 bases, the J end lost 3 bases, and 10 bases lay between the germline ends. The CDR3 runs to 14 residues. The germline V gene encodes CDR1 SEHNR and CDR2 FQNEAQ (reference sequence).

This clone showed up just once. The chain employs TRBV28 and TRBJ2-5; no reliable D call. The CDR3 has 14 amino acids. Between the trimmed V and J ends, which lost 1 base and 1 base, there was a span of 7 bases. Germline V CDR1 and CDR2: MDHEN, SYDVKM. The CDR3 bases are TGTGCCAGCAGTTTATTTGCCCCCCAAGAGACCCAGTACTTC. Its protein product is CASSLFAPQETQYF.

This clone was detected only once. This chain links TRBV18 with TRBJ1-1, with TRBD1 matching over 8 bases. J gave up 4 bases and V 6 bases, and 7 bases lay outside the gene matches. The CDR3 length is 14 residues. Per the germline V gene, CDR1 is KGHSH and CDR2 is LQKENI. The CDR3 DNA is TGTGCCAGCTCTCAGGACAGGGTTGGCACTGAAGCTTTCTTT. Its translation is CASSQDRVGTEAFF.

In its sample, this clone was seen a few times. V is TRBV6-1 and J is TRBJ2-1; possible D gene TRBD1, 6 bases. CDR1 and CDR2 from the germline V gene are MNHNS and SASEGT. The CDR3 contains 13 residues. Between the trimmed V and J ends, which lost 5 bases and 7 bases, there was a span of 12 bases. Written as DNA, the CDR3 is TGTGCCAGCAGTAAAGACAGGATGAATGAGCAGTTCTTC. Its protein is CASSKDRMNEQFF.

Remarks on this clone: A read error may be the cause here, since a much bigger clone is one base away. The chain carries TRBV11-2 and TRBJ1-1; tentatively, D is TRBD1 (5 bases). Per germline, CDR1 SGHAT and CDR2 FQNNGV. Trimming pared 0 bases from V and 3 bases from J, leaving 17 bases between. CDR3 length equals 17 residues. The CDR3 DNA reads TGTGCCAGCAGCTTAGATCAAGGGGCGTGGAGGGACACTGAAGCTTTCTTT. Translated, it gives CASSLDQGAWRDTEAFF.

V gene TRBV30 combines with J gene TRBJ2-4; tentatively, D is TRBD1 (7 bases). Germline CDR1 GTSNPN, CDR2 SVGIG (reference sequence). Trimming cost V 5 bases and J 7 bases, with 12 bases left between them. This CDR3 spans 12 amino acids. CDR3 coding DNA: TGTGCCTGGGGTCAGGGGGGTAACATTCAGTACTTC. Translating gives CAWGQGGNIQYF.

This chain joins TRBV19 and TRBJ1-2, with no clear D. V lost 5 bases and J lost 5, with 15 bases in between. The germline V gene encodes CDR1 LNHDA and CDR2 SQIVND (reference sequence). The CDR3 totals 14 residues. CDR3 residues: CASSPTDGRYGYTF. The CDR3 nucleotides are TGTGCCAGTAGTCCAACCGACGGAAGATATGGCTACACCTTC.

This clone was seen a single time. The rearrangement uses TRBV15 and TRBJ2-1; D unclear. Germline assignment: CDR1 LNHNV and CDR2 YYDKDF (reference sequence). Trimming took off 0 bases at V and 4 bases at J, with 10 bases between the two ends. The length of the CDR3 is 15 residues. The CDR3 bases are TGTGCCACCAGCAGAGATCGAGGTCGGTACAATGAGCAGTTCTTC. This sequence encodes CATSRDRGRYNEQFF. Based on the CDR3 plus reference TRBV15 and TRBJ2-1, the full variable domain is DAMVIQNPRYQVTQFGKPVTLSCSQTLNHNVMYWYQQKSSQAPKLLFHYYDKDFNNEADTPDNFQSRRPNTSFCFLDIRSPGLGDTAMYLCATSRDRGRYNEQFFGPGTRLTVL.

This clone was found many times. This sequence joins TRBV7-9 and TRBJ1-2, with D unresolved. V lost 5 bases, J lost 8 bases, and 18 bases lay in between. Looked up from germline, CDR1 is SEHNR and CDR2 is FQNEAQ (reference sequence). The CDR3 extends over 14 amino acids. The DNA for the CDR3 is TGTGCCAGCAGCCCGCATGGCAGTACCAGAGGCTACACCTTC. Its translation: CASSPHGSTRGYTF.

V and J are TRBV7-9 and TRBJ2-7, with D unresolved. Germline V gene sequence: CDR1 SEHNR, CDR2 FQNEAQ (reference sequence). V was trimmed by 1 base and J by 4 bases, leaving 8 bases between them. The CDR3 has 13 amino acids. The CDR3 here is CASSLEGWYEQYF. The CDR3 DNA reads TGTGCCAGCAGCTTAGAGGGTTGGTACGAGCAGTACTTC.

The chain has TRBV28 and TRBJ1-2, with TRBD1 matching 7 bases. Trimming at V came to 6 bases and at J to 7 bases, leaving 8 bases not matched to a gene. Germline assignment: CDR1 MDHEN and CDR2 SYDVKM. The CDR3 totals 13 residues. CDR3 sequence (DNA): TGTGCCAGCAGGACCCGGGACAGCTTTGGCTACACCTTC. Amino acid sequence: CASRTRDSFGYTF.

The rearrangement links TRBV6-5 to TRBJ2-7, with 8 bases lining up with TRBD1. Germline-derived CDR1 and CDR2 are MNHEY and SVGAGI. V shed 6 bases and J 0 bases; nucleotides not matched to a gene: 7. The CDR3 length is 15 residues. The CDR3 DNA sequence: TGTGCCAGCAGCCATGGACAGGGTGTCTCCTACGAGCAGTACTTC. Translation: CASSHGQGVSYEQYF.

The chain recombines TRBV5-1 with TRBJ2-1, with D possibly being TRBD1 or TRBD2 (5 bases each). The germline V and J ends were trimmed by 4 bases and 3 bases, with 11 bases remaining between them. The V gene's germline CDR1 is SGHRS and CDR2 YFSETQ. The CDR3 contains 14 residues. CDR3 in amino acids: CASSGGRNYNEQFF. CDR3 coding DNA: TGCGCCAGCAGCGGGGGTCGAAACTACAATGAGCAGTTCTTC. Combining the CDR3 with reference TRBV5-1 and TRBJ2-1 gives the whole variable domain KAGVTQTPRYLIKTRGQQVTLSCSPISGHRSVSWYQQTPGQGLQFLFEYFSETQRNKGNFPGRFSGRQFSNSRSEMNVSTLELGDSALYLCASSGGRNYNEQFFGPGTRLTVL.

This clone was seen a handful of times. The chain uses TRBV5-1 and TRBJ2-1; 9 bases fit TRBD2. This CDR3 comprises 16 residues. V was pared by 4 bases and J by 7 bases, with 12 bases of the junction left unmatched. Germline V lookup: CDR1 SGHRS, CDR2 YFSETQ. The CDR3 region has the DNA TGCGCCAGCAGCATAGACTCCGGGACTAGCTTTAATGAGCAGTTCTTC. As protein: CASSIDSGTSFNEQFF. Drawing the rest from reference TRBV5-1 and TRBJ2-1, the complete variable domain is KAGVTQTPRYLIKTRGQQVTLSCSPISGHRSVSWYQQTPGQGLQFLFEYFSETQRNKGNFPGRFSGRQFSNSRSEMNVSTLELGDSALYLCASSIDSGTSFNEQFFGPGTRLTVL.

This chain connects TRBV5-1 to TRBJ2-3; 8 bases are shared with TRBD1. CDR1 and CDR2 from the germline V gene are SGHRS and YFSETQ. The CDR3 is made up of 15 amino acids. V shed 0 bases and J 4 bases; nucleotides not matched to a gene: 4. CDR3 DNA sequence: TGCGCCAGCAGCTTGGGACAGGGGATCGCAGATACGCAGTATTTT. Translated, it gives CASSLGQGIADTQYF.

This chain joins TRBV29-1 and TRBJ1-1, with unresolved D. V was pared by 7 bases and J by 0 bases, with 12 bases between. The CDR3 spans 13 residues. Per the germline V gene, CDR1 is SQVTM and CDR2 is ANQGSEA. The CDR3 region has the DNA TGCAGCGCCCTGGAGTGGATGAACACTGAAGCTTTCTTT. This gives the protein CSALEWMNTEAFF.

The chain has TRBV19 and TRBJ2-2; 12 bases map to TRBD1. V shed 10 bases and J 7 bases; nucleotides not matched to a gene: 10. The germline V gene has CDR1 LNHDA and CDR2 SQIVND (reference sequence). This CDR3 contains 15 residues. This chain's CDR3 is CATRGGTGGIGELFF. The CDR3 region has the DNA TGTGCCACCAGGGGTGGGACAGGGGGCATCGGGGAGCTGTTTTTT.

The chain employs TRBV18 and TRBJ2-7; the match to TRBD2 covers 9 bases. This CDR3 contains 14 residues. J was trimmed by 5 bases and V by 8 bases; bases with no gene match: 10. CDR1 KGHSH and CDR2 LQKENI come from the germline V gene. This CDR3 reads CASASGTSRDEQYF. The DNA for the CDR3 is TGTGCCAGCGCCTCCGGGACTAGCAGGGACGAGCAGTACTTC.

This chain joins TRBV5-6 and TRBJ2-7; 8 bases line up with TRBD2. The ends lost 5 bases at V and 2 bases at J; junction bases unmatched: 9. CDR1 and CDR2 from the germline V gene are SGHDT and YYEEEE. This CDR3 has 15 amino acids. DNA for the CDR3: TGTGCCAGCAGTATAAGAAGCGGGGGAACCTACGAGCAGTACTTC. This encodes CASSIRSGGTYEQYF. Filled out from reference TRBV5-6 and TRBJ2-7, the complete variable domain reads DAGVTQSPTHLIKTRGQQVTLRCSPKSGHDTVSWYQQALGQGPQFIFQYYEEEERQRGNFPDRFSGHQFPNYSSELNVNALLLGDSALYLCASSIRSGGTYEQYFGPGTRLTVT.

This chain joins TRBV2 and TRBJ1-1; D is perhaps TRBD1 (6 bases). This CDR3 spans 14 amino acids. Trimming cost V 7 bases and J 0 bases, with 12 bases left between them. Germline CDR1 is SNHLY and CDR2 is FYNNEI. The DNA of the CDR3 is TGTGCCAGCATTGGACAGCTACTGAACACTGAAGCTTTCTTT. Its translation is CASIGQLLNTEAFF.

This clone was picked up one time. This sequence joins TRBV20-1 and TRBJ2-3, with no clear D. Germline CDR1 and CDR2: DFQATT and SNEGSKA (reference sequence). Trimming took off 3 bases at V and 5 bases at J, with 6 bases between the two ends. This CDR3 region has 11 residues. CDR3 bases: TGCAGTGCTAGTGAAATAGATACGCAGTATTTT. Encoded protein: CSASEIDTQYF.

The chain has TRBV19 and TRBJ2-5, with 7 bases fitting TRBD2. There are 14 residues in the CDR3. With V trimmed by 4 bases and J by 3 bases, 5 bases remained unmatched. CDR1 is LNHDA and CDR2 is SQIVND in the germline V gene (reference sequence). The DNA for the CDR3 is TGTGCCAGTAGTAGAGGACTAGGAGAAGAGACCCAGTACTTC. As protein: CASSRGLGEETQYF.

As for this clone: The same CDR3 also results from other DNA sequences found in this sample. This chain links TRBV28 with TRBJ2-7; 13 nucleotides agree with TRBD2. Trimming cost V 5 bases and J 2 bases; bases outside gene matches: 3. The CDR3 sequence is 15 residues long. Germline lookup yields CDR1 MDHEN and CDR2 SYDVKM. The CDR3 protein is CASSPGTSGTYEQYF. CDR3 coding DNA: TGTGCCAGCAGTCCTGGGACTAGCGGGACCTACGAGCAGTACTTC.

This clone was detected only a few times. The CDR3 loop is CASSLNRGRAPQETQYF. CDR3 nucleotide sequence: TGTGCCAGCAGCTTAAATCGAGGGAGGGCGCCCCAGGAGACCCAGTACTTC. The chain joins TRBV11-2 to TRBJ2-5; TRBD2 agrees at 7 bases. With 2 bases clipped from V and 5 bases from J, the junction kept 14 bases outside the gene matches. Germline V gene data show CDR1 as SGHAT and CDR2 as FQNNGV. This CDR3 has 17 residues.

This clone was detected only a few times. The rearrangement joins TRBV25-1 to TRBJ2-4, with TRBD1 identical over 7 bases. Looked up from germline, CDR1 is MGHDK and CDR2 is SYGVNS. The CDR3 consists of 15 residues. V trimming: 4 bases; J trimming: 8 bases; junction bases outside the gene matches: 11. CDR3 residues: CASSAGGAVSDIQYF. The CDR3 DNA is TGTGCCAGCAGTGCAGGGGGTGCAGTTTCAGACATTCAGTACTTC.

CDR3 nucleotide sequence: TGCAGCGTTTGGCTGAGTACAGATACGCAGTATTTT. Translating it yields CSVWLSTDTQYF. This rearrangement joins TRBV29-1 to TRBJ2-3; no clear D gene. Germline loops: CDR1 SQVTM, CDR2 ANQGSEA. The ends were cut back, 5 bases at V and 3 bases at J, with 9 bases in the middle. CDR3 size: 12 residues.

The chain joins TRBV7-9 to TRBJ2-2; D not resolved. The CDR3 runs 13 residues. The V end lost 3 bases, the J end lost 4 bases, and 6 bases lay between the germline ends. CDR1 is SEHNR and CDR2 is FQNEAQ in the germline V gene (reference sequence). In nucleotides, the CDR3 is TGTGCCAGCAGCTTCTCGAGCACCGGGGAGCTGTTTTTT. Its translation: CASSFSSTGELFF. Filled out from reference TRBV7-9 and TRBJ2-2, the complete variable domain reads DTGVSQNPRHKITKRGQNVTFRCDPISEHNRLYWYRQTLGQGPEFLTYFQNEAQLEKSRLLSDRFSAERPKGSFSTLEIQRTEQGDSAMYLCASSFSSTGELFFGEGSRLTVL.

The chain uses TRBV5-6 and TRBJ1-4; possibly TRBD1 for D (5 bases). The V end lost 3 bases, the J end lost 4 bases, and 10 bases lay between the germline ends. CDR3 length: 14 amino acids. Germline assignment: CDR1 SGHDT and CDR2 YYEEEE. This chain's CDR3 is CASSWRGDNEKLFF. Written as DNA, the CDR3 is TGTGCCAGCAGCTGGAGAGGGGATAATGAAAAACTGTTTTTT.

The chain combines TRBV19 with TRBJ2-1, with 8 bases aligning to TRBD1. V trimming: 3 bases; J trimming: 7 bases; junction bases outside the gene matches: 5. Per germline, CDR1 LNHDA and CDR2 SQIVND (reference sequence). CDR3 size: 14 residues. The CDR3 loop is CASSIQGAQNEQFF. For the CDR3, the DNA is TGTGCCAGTAGTATTCAGGGGGCGCAGAATGAGCAGTTCTTC.

This chain connects TRBV29-1 to TRBJ2-1; TRBD2 might be the D (5 bases). Trimming pared 1 base from V and 6 bases from J, leaving 10 bases between. CDR3 length: 13 residues. Looked up from germline, CDR1 is SQVTM and CDR2 is ANQGSEA. CDR3 sequence reads: CSVEGSAGNEQFF. The CDR3 DNA reads TGCAGCGTTGAAGGTAGCGCGGGCAATGAGCAGTTCTTC.

The chain joins TRBV4-1 to TRBJ2-6; D unclear. This CDR3 has 17 residues. In germline, CDR1 is MGHRA, CDR2 YSYEKL. Trimming left V 3 bases short and J 0 bases short, with 12 bases between. CDR3 in amino acids: CASSQERTASGANVLTF. The CDR3 DNA is TGCGCCAGCAGCCAGGAGAGGACGGCCTCTGGGGCCAACGTCCTGACTTTC.

The chain employs TRBV6-1 and TRBJ1-2, with unresolved D. The CDR3 loop spans 14 amino acids. The V and J ends lost 4 bases and 2 bases respectively, with 11 bases between them. CDR1 is MNHNS and CDR2 is SASEGT in the germline V gene. CDR3 coding DNA: TGTGCCAGCAGTGTCGGGCAGTTGAACTATGGCTACACCTTC. Translation gives CASSVGQLNYGYTF.